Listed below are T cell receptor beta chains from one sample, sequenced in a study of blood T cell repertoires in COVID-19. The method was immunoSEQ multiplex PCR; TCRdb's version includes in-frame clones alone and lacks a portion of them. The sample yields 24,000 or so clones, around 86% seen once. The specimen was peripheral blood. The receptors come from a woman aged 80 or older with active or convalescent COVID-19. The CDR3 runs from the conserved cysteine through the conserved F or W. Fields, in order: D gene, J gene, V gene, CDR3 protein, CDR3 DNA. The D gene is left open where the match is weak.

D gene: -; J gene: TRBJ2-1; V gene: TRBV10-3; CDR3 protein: CAISEGLEQFF; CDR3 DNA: TGTGCCATCAGTGAGGGGCTGGAGCAGTTCTTC
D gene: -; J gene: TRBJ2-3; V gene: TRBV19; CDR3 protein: CASSLPDKHTDTQYF; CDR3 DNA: TGTGCCAGTAGTCTCCCGGACAAGCACACAGATACGCAGTATTTT
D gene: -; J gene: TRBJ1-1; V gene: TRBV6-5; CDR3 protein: CASNSIRNTEAFF; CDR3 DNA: TGTGCCAGCAACTCCATCCGGAACACTGAAGCTTTCTTT
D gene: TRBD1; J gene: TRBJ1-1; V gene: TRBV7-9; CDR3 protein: CASSLSGTGLNTEAFF; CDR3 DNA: TGTGCCAGCAGCTTATCCGGGACAGGACTGAACACTGAAGCTTTCTTT
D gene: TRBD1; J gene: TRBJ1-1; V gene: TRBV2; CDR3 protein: CASQDRLNTEAFF; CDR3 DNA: TGTGCCAGTCAGGACAGGTTGAACACTGAAGCTTTCTTT
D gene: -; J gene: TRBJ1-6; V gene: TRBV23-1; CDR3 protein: CARPRGTYSPLHF; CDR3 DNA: TGCGCACGACCCAGGGGAACCTATTCACCCCTCCACTTT
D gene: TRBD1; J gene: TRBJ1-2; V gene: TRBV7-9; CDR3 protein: CASSLDRGRSGYTF; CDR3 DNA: TGTGCCAGCAGCTTGGACAGGGGGAGGTCGGGCTACACCTTC
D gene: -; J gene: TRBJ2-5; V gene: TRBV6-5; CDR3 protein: CASRSPLSETQYF; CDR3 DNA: TGTGCCAGCAGGTCCCCTTTGTCTGAGACCCAGTACTTC
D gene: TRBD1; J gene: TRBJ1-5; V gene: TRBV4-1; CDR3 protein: CASSQVPPGGKFSNQPQHF; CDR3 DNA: TGCGCCAGCAGCCAAGTTCCGCCAGGGGGTAAGTTTAGCAATCAGCCCCAGCATTTT
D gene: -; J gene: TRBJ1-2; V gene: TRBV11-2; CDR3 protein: CASSTTTTRLANYGYTF; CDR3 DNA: TGTGCCAGCAGTACCACTACTACCAGACTAGCTAACTATGGCTACACCTTC
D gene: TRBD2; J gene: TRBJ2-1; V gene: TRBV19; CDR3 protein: CASMPSGGVGPYNEQFF; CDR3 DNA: TGTGCCAGTATGCCTAGCGGGGGAGTTGGGCCCTACAATGAGCAGTTCTTC
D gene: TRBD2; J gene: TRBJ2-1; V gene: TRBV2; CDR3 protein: CASSRGLAGVNEQFF; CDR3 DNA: TGTGCCAGCAGCAGGGGACTAGCGGGAGTAAATGAGCAGTTCTTC
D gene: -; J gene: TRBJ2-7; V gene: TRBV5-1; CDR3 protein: CASSVTGTPSYEQYF; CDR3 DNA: TGCGCCAGCAGCGTAACCGGGACACCTTCATACGAGCAGTACTTC
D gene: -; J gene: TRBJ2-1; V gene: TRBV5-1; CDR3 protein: CASSPSFREQFF; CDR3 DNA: TGCGCCAGCAGCCCTAGCTTTCGTGAGCAGTTCTTC
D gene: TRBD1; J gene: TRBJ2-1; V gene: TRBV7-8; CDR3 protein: CASSWGTANEQFF; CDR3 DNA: TGTGCCAGCAGCTGGGGGACAGCGAATGAGCAGTTCTTC
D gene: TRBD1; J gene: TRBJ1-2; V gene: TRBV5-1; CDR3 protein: CASSGGPGQNYGYTF; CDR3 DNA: TGCGCCAGCAGCGGGGGGCCGGGACAGAACTATGGCTACACCTTC
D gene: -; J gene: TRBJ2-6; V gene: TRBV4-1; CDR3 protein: CASRGRLSSGANVLTF; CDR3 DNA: TGCGCCAGCAGGGGGAGATTAAGCTCTGGGGCCAACGTCCTGACTTTC
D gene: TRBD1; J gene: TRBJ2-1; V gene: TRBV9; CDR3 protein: CASSVESGQGYNEQFF; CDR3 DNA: TGTGCCAGCAGCGTTGAATCGGGACAGGGTTACAATGAGCAGTTCTTC
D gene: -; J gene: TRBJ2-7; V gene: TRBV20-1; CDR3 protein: CSASALTKYEQYF; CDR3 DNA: TGCAGTGCTAGTGCCCTAACCAAATACGAGCAGTACTTC
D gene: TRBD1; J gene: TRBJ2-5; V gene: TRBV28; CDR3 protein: CASKTQGATQETQYF; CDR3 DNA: TGTGCCAGCAAAACTCAGGGGGCAACGCAGGAGACCCAGTACTTC